This T cell receptor beta chain derives from a study of shared clonotypes between healthy human individuals. Study information: Three plates each covered CD4 naive and memory; CD8 naive two, CD8 memory one. Regarding the study as a whole: Shared clonotypes across all four donors exceeded non-shared ones in generation probability.

This CDR3 is built from 16 residues. Germline CDR1 and CDR2: SGHAT and FQNNGV. V lost 4 bases to trimming and J lost 1 base; unmatched junction nucleotides: 2. Across several immunoSEQ plates, the genomic DNA of each subset was split evenly. Some clones are missing from TCRdb's copy, which holds only in-frame ones; the method was immunoSEQ multiplex PCR. The sample consists of 560,000 or so clones, 90% to 97% of them appearing once. On this clone: Its target is unknown.

Positive CCR7 selection of CD45RO-negative cells yielded the naive CD8 cells, and terminally differentiated effector memory CD45RA+ cells were excluded. This TCR came from a woman in her 30s in good health. The material sequenced was naive CD8+ T cells sorted from blood. V and J are TRBV11-2 and TRBJ2-6; the match to TRBD1 covers 9 bases. The CDR3 region has the DNA TGTGCCAGCAGCTGGGGACAGGGTTCTGGGGCCAACGTCCTGACTTTC. Its translation: CASSWGQGSGANVLTF.